The rows below give T cell receptor beta chains drawn from one sample of a study of shared clonotypes between healthy human individuals. Libraries were prepared by immunoSEQ multiplex PCR; TCRdb keeps only in-frame clonotypes and omits some of them. The top ten hold less than 2% of the sample, which has around 1,900,000 clones, roughly 95% seen once. Sequences were obtained from naive CD8+ T cells from PBMCs. These receptors came from a man between 18 and 29 years old in good health. Some clones in this sample may be carry-over from other donors' samples. CDR3s include the opening cysteine and the closing phenylalanine or tryptophan. D genes are given only for firm matches. Rows may omit the clone size; those that give it use once, few, many or a size class.

J gene | D gene | CDR3 length | clone size | V gene | CDR3 DNA | CDR3 protein
TRBJ2-7 | TRBD1 | 14 | NA | TRBV27 | TGTGCCAGCAGTTTGGGGACAGGCCCTTACGAGCAGTACTTC | CASSLGTGPYEQYF
TRBJ1-5 | NA | 15 | NA | TRBV25-1 | TGTGCCAGCAGTGTACGGGGAGATGGCAATCAGCCCCAGCATTTT | CASSVRGDGNQPQHF
TRBJ2-1 | TRBD2 | 16 | NA | TRBV10-3 | TGTGCCATCAGTGAGGGGTCTAGCGGGATTTACAATGAGCAGTTCTTC | CAISEGSSGIYNEQFF
TRBJ1-3 | TRBD1 | 16 | NA | TRBV7-6 | TGTGCCAGCAGTTCGACGACAGGGAGCTCTGGAAACACCATATATTTT | CASSSTTGSSGNTIYF
TRBJ2-1 | NA | 11 | NA | TRBV19 | TGTGCCAGTATGGGAGGACTAAACATGTTCTTC | CASMGGLNMFF
TRBJ2-3 | TRBD2 | 15 | NA | TRBV7-3 | TGTGCCAGCAGTTTTGGGACTAGCGGCACAGATACGCAGTATTTT | CASSFGTSGTDTQYF
TRBJ2-3 | NA | 13 | NA | TRBV10-3 | TGTGCCATCAGTTTTGACAGTCAGGATACGCAGTATTTT | CAISFDSQDTQYF
TRBJ2-1 | TRBD2 | 13 | NA | TRBV29-1 | TGCAGCGGATTAAGCGGGAGTTACAATGAGCAGTTCTTC | CSGLSGSYNEQFF
TRBJ2-7 | NA | 14 | NA | TRBV10-1 | TGCGCCAGCCCAAGAAGTCAGGGCACGTGCGAGCAGTACTTC | CASPRSQGTCEQYF
TRBJ2-7 | TRBD2 | 14 | NA | TRBV28 | TGTGCCAGCAGCCACCCTTGGGGGGGTCACGAGCAGTACTTC | CASSHPWGGHEQYF
TRBJ2-5 | NA | 13 | NA | TRBV27 | TGTGCCAGCAGTTCCCGGACAGAAGAGACCCAGTACTTC | CASSSRTEETQYF
TRBJ2-5 | NA | 14 | NA | TRBV4-1 | TGCGCCAGCAGCCAAGAACCGAACCAAGAGACCCAGTACTTC | CASSQEPNQETQYF
TRBJ2-1 | TRBD2 | 16 | NA | TRBV11-2 | TGTGCCAGCAGCTTAATGGCGGGAGGGACCTACAATGAGCAGTTCTTC | CASSLMAGGTYNEQFF
TRBJ1-5 | NA | 16 | NA | TRBV7-8 | TGTGCCAGCAGCTTAGCATTGTATCCAGCGGGCCAGCCCCAGCATTTT | CASSLALYPAGQPQHF
TRBJ1-5 | NA | 12 | few | TRBV4-1 | TGCGCCAGCAGCCAAGGGCCGGAGCCCCAGCATTTT | CASSQGPEPQHF
TRBJ1-1 | NA | 12 | NA | TRBV7-6 | TGTGCCAGCAGCTCACAGGGAACTGAAGCTTTCTTT | CASSSQGTEAFF
TRBJ1-5 | NA | 15 | NA | TRBV6-1 | TGTGCCAGCAGTGTTGGACACTATAGCAATCAGCCCCAGCATTTT | CASSVGHYSNQPQHF
TRBJ2-2 | TRBD2 | 15 | NA | TRBV11-1 | TGTGCCAGCAGCTTATCGGGAGGGGCTCCCGGGGAGCTGTTTTTT | CASSLSGGAPGELFF
TRBJ2-6 | NA | 14 | NA | TRBV4-3 | TGCGCCAGCAGCCATTACTCTGGGGCCAACGTCCTGACTTTC | CASSHYSGANVLTF
TRBJ1-2 | NA | 11 | NA | TRBV29-1 | TGCAGCGTTGAAGGCCGAAATGGCTACACCTTC | CSVEGRNGYTF
TRBJ1-5 | NA | 15 | NA | TRBV6-1 | TGTGCCAGCAATATTGACAGGACTTACAATCAGCCCCAGCATTTT | CASNIDRTYNQPQHF
TRBJ1-1 | NA | 13 | NA | TRBV19 | TGTGCCAGTATGGGTAATATGAACACTGAAGCTTTCTTT | CASMGNMNTEAFF
TRBJ1-2 | TRBD1 | 17 | NA | TRBV6-4 | TGTGCCAGCAGGGGGTCGCCGGGACAGGGGTTGGACTATGGCTACACCTTC | CASRGSPGQGLDYGYTF
TRBJ2-7 | NA | 14 | NA | TRBV9 | TGTGCCAGCAGCGTAGGACCAGGGATCTACGAGCAGTACTTC | CASSVGPGIYEQYF
TRBJ2-5 | TRBD2 | 16 | NA | TRBV6-4 | TGTGCCAGCAGTGACTCTGGGACTAGCGGGAGAGAGACCCAGTACTTC | CASSDSGTSGRETQYF
TRBJ1-1 | TRBD1 | 16 | once | TRBV5-1 | TGCGCCAGCAGCTTACGGGACAGGGATTTGGACACTGAAGCTTTCTTT | CASSLRDRDLDTEAFF
TRBJ2-2 | NA | 13 | few | TRBV10-3 | TGTGCCATCCGGCCAGGGGACACCGGGGAGCTGTTTTTT | CAIRPGDTGELFF
TRBJ2-1 | TRBD1 | 14 | NA | TRBV27 | TGTGCCAGCTCTGACAGGGGCTCCTACAATGAGCAGTTCTTC | CASSDRGSYNEQFF
TRBJ1-1 | NA | 13 | NA | TRBV28 | TGTGCGGGAGCCCGCCCGGGGGATACTGAAGCTTTCTTT | CAGARPGDTEAFF
TRBJ2-2 | NA | 13 | NA | TRBV27 | TGTGCCAGCAGTTACGCGACTACCGGGGAGCTGTTTTTT | CASSYATTGELFF
TRBJ1-2 | NA | 14 | NA | TRBV7-8 | TGTGCCAGCAGCCAGGGCCCGGGGTATTATGGCTACACCTTC | CASSQGPGYYGYTF
TRBJ2-7 | NA | 12 | NA | TRBV7-3 | TGTGCCAGCAGCCCCCTCACGGGCGAGCAGTACTTC | CASSPLTGEQYF
TRBJ2-7 | NA | 12 | few | TRBV11-2 | TGTGCCAGCAGCTTGGGGACCTACGAGCAGTACTTC | CASSLGTYEQYF
TRBJ2-1 | NA | 17 | NA | TRBV4-1 | TGCGCCAGCAGCCCAAAGGCAGGGCAGGGTTTTTTCAATGAGCAGTTCTTC | CASSPKAGQGFFNEQFF
TRBJ2-5 | TRBD2 | 16 | NA | TRBV7-9 | TGTGCCAGCAGCTTATCGAGTAGCGGGGACCGCCTTACCCAGTACTTC | CASSLSSSGDRLTQYF
TRBJ2-7 | NA | 16 | NA | TRBV7-8 | TGTGCCAGCAGCTTTAAGGCTTCTCGGGGACTCTACGAGCAGTACTTC | CASSFKASRGLYEQYF
TRBJ2-7 | NA | 15 | NA | TRBV13 | TGTGCCAGCAGCTTAGGGAAGGCCTCACTCTACGAGCAGTACTTC | CASSLGKASLYEQYF
TRBJ1-3 | TRBD1 | 17 | few | TRBV6-1 | TGTGCCAGCACTGACCGGGACAGGGGGATACGTGGAAACACCATATATTTT | CASTDRDRGIRGNTIYF
TRBJ2-1 | NA | 13 | once | TRBV27 | TGTGCCAGCAGGGACGTCTTCTACAATGAGCAGTTCTTC | CASRDVFYNEQFF
TRBJ2-1 | NA | 11 | NA | TRBV6-5 | TGTGCCAGCAGGTCAAACAATGAGCAGTTCTTC | CASRSNNEQFF
TRBJ2-1 | TRBD2 | 17 | NA | TRBV27 | TGTGCCAGCAGTCCATCCCTTACTAGCGGGAGAGGGGATGAGCAGTTCTTC | CASSPSLTSGRGDEQFF
TRBJ1-4 | TRBD1 | 15 | NA | TRBV5-6 | TGTGCCAGCAGCGTCGGACAGGCACGGTCGGAAAAACTGTTTTTT | CASSVGQARSEKLFF
TRBJ2-5 | TRBD2 | 18 | NA | TRBV27 | TGTGCCAGCAGTCCGCCCTCGGGACTAGCGGGAGAGCGGGAGACCCAGTACTTC | CASSPPSGLAGERETQYF
TRBJ1-1 | NA | 12 | once | TRBV12-5 | TGTGCTAGTGGTTTCGGGAGCACTGAAGCTTTCTTT | CASGFGSTEAFF
TRBJ1-1 | NA | 14 | NA | TRBV7-9 | TGTGCCAGCAGCTTAGAACAGATGAACACTGAAGCTTTCTTT | CASSLEQMNTEAFF
TRBJ2-7 | TRBD2 | 13 | NA | TRBV6-1 | TGTGCCAGCAGGGGAGGGCCGTCCTACGAGCAGTACTTC | CASRGGPSYEQYF
TRBJ2-1 | NA | 12 | NA | TRBV2 | TGTGCCAGCAGTCCCGTGGTCAATGAGCAGTTCTTC | CASSPVVNEQFF
TRBJ1-4 | NA | 16 | NA | TRBV19 | TGTGCCAGTAACCCTAGGGCCCAGGGAAGTGAAGAAAAACTGTTTTTT | CASNPRAQGSEEKLFF
TRBJ2-3 | NA | 12 | NA | TRBV6-4 | TGTGCCAGCAGTGACTCGGGGGATACGCAGTATTTT | CASSDSGDTQYF
TRBJ2-7 | TRBD2 | 16 | NA | TRBV4-1 | TGCGCCAGCAGCCAGAGACTAGCGGCCTTACCCTACGAGCAGTACTTC | CASSQRLAALPYEQYF
TRBJ2-3 | NA | 16 | NA | TRBV27 | TGTGCCAGCAGTCCCTTCGTTGCAGGACGCACAGATACGCAGTATTTT | CASSPFVAGRTDTQYF
TRBJ2-7 | NA | 15 | once | TRBV9 | TGTGCCAGCAGCGTAGGTCTGGCTCCCCTGATCGAGCAGTACTTC | CASSVGLAPLIEQYF
TRBJ1-2 | NA | 14 | NA | TRBV7-2 | TGTGCCAGCAGCCCCGTTGGCCTTAACTATGGCTACACCTTC | CASSPVGLNYGYTF
TRBJ2-7 | TRBD2 | 17 | once | TRBV10-3 | TGTGCCATCAGCGCCAAGTTGGGGGGGGAATTAGCCTACGAGCAGTACTTC | CAISAKLGGELAYEQYF
TRBJ2-7 | TRBD1 | 15 | NA | TRBV5-1 | TGCGCCAGCAGCTTTGACAGGGGCATCTCCTACGAGCAGTACTTC | CASSFDRGISYEQYF
TRBJ2-1 | TRBD2 | 13 | NA | TRBV10-3 | TGTGCCATCAGTGAGGCCGATAGCGGGGAGCAGTTCTTC | CAISEADSGEQFF
TRBJ2-2 | NA | 14 | NA | TRBV15 | TGTGCCACCAGCGAGACAGCGAACACCGGGGAGCTGTTTTTT | CATSETANTGELFF
TRBJ1-2 | NA | 13 | NA | TRBV27 | TGTGCCAGCAGTTTGTCGGGAGCGGCTGTCTACACCTTC | CASSLSGAAVYTF
TRBJ1-5 | NA | 14 | NA | TRBV19 | TGTGCCAGTAGCTCGATACAGGGCAATCAGCCCCAGCATTTT | CASSSIQGNQPQHF
TRBJ2-7 | TRBD1 | 16 | NA | TRBV4-3 | TGCGCCAGCAGCCAAGGGGTACAGGGGCAGACCTACGAGCAGTACTTC | CASSQGVQGQTYEQYF